In this sample, the clone carrying this TCR beta chain turned up many times. This sample is part of a study of tumor and adjacent non-tumor tissue in lung cancer. The CDR3 is made up of 13 amino acids. V dropped 7 bases and J dropped 4 bases, with 13 bases sitting between them. Germline loops: CDR1 SQVTM, CDR2 ANQGSEA. A modified ARM-PCR protocol with three rounds of nested PCR amplified TCRbeta. In TCRdb, the multiplex PCR reads were re-called with MiXCR into one record per CDR3 protein. The sample carries 89,000 or so distinct CDR3 sequences, about 61% recorded once. This sample's RNA came from whole unsorted tissue. Between August and November 2014, newly diagnosed, chemotherapy-naive lung cancer patients underwent thoracic surgery in China.

The sample was lung tumor tissue. The rearrangement joins TRBV29-1 to TRBJ1-4; D not resolved. This TCR came from a man in his 70s with non-small cell lung cancer. The CDR3 nucleotides are TGCAGCGCTCGAAATCTCTTTAATGAAAAACTGTTTTTT. Amino acid sequence: CSARNLFNEKLFF.